The next 4 T cell receptor beta chains were all read from a single sample in a study of siplizumab effects on memory and regulatory T cells. Clones were sequenced by immunoSEQ multiplex PCR, and TCRdb holds only the in-frame ones, with some missing. Of over 95,000 clones listed, around 93% are singletons. The sequenced sample consisted of non-Treg CD4+ T cells sorted from blood. The receptors here all came from a human donor in good health.

The chain has TRBV2 and TRBJ2-5, with TRBD2 identical over 7 bases. CDR1 is SNHLY and CDR2 is FYNNEI in the germline V gene. CDR3 length equals 15 residues. V shed 6 bases and J 4 bases; nucleotides not matched to a gene: 11. DNA for the CDR3: TGTGCCAGCAGCCCCAGGGAGGGGCCGGGAGAGACCCAGTACTTC. It translates to CASSPREGPGETQYF. Full variable domain (remainder filled in from reference TRBV2 and TRBJ2-5): EPEVTQTPSHQVTQMGQEVILRCVPISNHLYFYWYRQILGQKVEFLVSFYNNEISEKSEIFDDQFSVERPDGSNFTLKIRSTKLEDSAMYFCASSPREGPGETQYFGPGTRLLVL.

The chain joins TRBV6-1 to TRBJ1-4, with 10 bases fitting TRBD1. This CDR3 region has 15 residues. Germline trimming cut 6 bases from V and 8 bases from J; bases unmatched to any gene: 9. CDR1 is MNHNS and CDR2 is SASEGT in the germline V gene. DNA for the CDR3: TGTGCCAGCAGACCCGGGACAGGGGATATCGAAAAACTGTTTTTT. Amino acids: CASRPGTGDIEKLFF.

This clone was found once. The rearrangement links TRBV19 to TRBJ2-5; 8 nucleotides line up with TRBD2. The germline V gene has CDR1 LNHDA and CDR2 SQIVND (reference sequence). The CDR3 totals 15 residues. The ends lost 6 bases at V and 4 bases at J; junction bases unmatched: 10. As DNA, the CDR3 is TGTGCCAGTAGCCCCCCGCGGGGGGTACTAGAGACCCAGTACTTC. It codes for CASSPPRGVLETQYF.

This rearrangement joins TRBV10-3 to TRBJ1-2; D possibly corresponds to TRBD1 (6 bases). This CDR3 has 15 amino acids. The V gene lost 4 bases and the J gene lost 4 bases, with 16 bases spanning the gap. CDR1 is ENHRY, CDR2 SYGVKD, per germline. Written as DNA, the CDR3 is TGTGCCATCAGTGCCTCCGGGGGCGATAGCTATGGCTACACCTTC. Translation: CAISASGGDSYGYTF.